A single sample gave rise to the 25 T cell receptor beta chains below, sequenced in a study of spatial heterogeneity in lung cancer. Time point in this sample: sample taken at primary tumor resection. From tumor, nontumor lung or frozen PBMC, whole RNA was taken unsorted for sequencing. TCRdb redid the calling of the 5' RACE reads with MiXCR, one entry per CDR3 protein. The sample lists roughly 20,000 distinct CDR3 sequences, 4.6% occurring once. The sequencing here drew on PBMCs, taken at surgery. The receptors shown here come from a male donor with early-stage non-small cell lung cancer.

This clonotype was counted at least ten times. The chain carries TRBV6-5 and TRBJ1-6; TRBD1 aligns across 9 bases. The CDR3 covers 14 residues. J was trimmed by 9 bases and V by 6 bases; bases with no gene match: 6. The V gene's germline CDR1 is MNHEY and CDR2 SVGAGI. The CDR3 sequence is CASRPGQGGSPLHF. The CDR3 nucleotides read TGTGCCAGCAGGCCGGGACAGGGTGGTTCACCCCTCCACTTT.

This clonotype was seen at least ten times. This chain uses TRBV12-3 or TRBV12-4 with TRBJ1-6; D possibly corresponds to TRBD1 (5 bases). With 6 bases removed from V and 8 bases from J, the gap between germline ends came to 17 bases. There are 15 residues in the CDR3. CDR3 residues: CASSRGSQGYSPLHF. CDR3 DNA sequence: TGTGCCAGCAGCCGGGGGAGCCAGGGTTATTCACCCCTCCACTTT.

Many counts were recorded for this clonotype. This chain links TRBV11-2 with TRBJ1-1, with 10 bases aligning to TRBD1. In germline, CDR1 is SGHAT, CDR2 FQNNGV. The CDR3 has 16 residues. The V gene end was trimmed by 5 bases and the J gene end by 0 bases; junction bases not matched to a gene: 6. The CDR3 bases are TGTGCCAGCAGCCCAGGACAGGGGGTTGTGAACACTGAAGCTTTCTTT. It specifies CASSPGQGVVNTEAFF.

Notes on this clonotype: The junction and the germline gene differ at one end; a read error may be behind it. The genes are TRBV6-5 and TRBJ2-7; 9 nucleotides agree with TRBD1. There are 16 residues in the CDR3. CDR1 is MNHEY and CDR2 is SVGAGI in the germline V gene. CDR3 region: CASSYRSGQGSHEQYF. In DNA, the CDR3 is TGTGCCAGCAGTTACAGGTCGGGACAGGGCTCCCACGAGCAGTACTTC.

This clonotype showed up many times. The V gene is TRBV6-1, the J gene TRBJ1-3; no reliable D call. Deletions cut 6 bases from V and 0 bases from J, with 12 bases between. This CDR3 has 15 amino acids. Germline assignment: CDR1 MNHNS and CDR2 SASEGT. The CDR3 loop reads CASRPQRHSGNTIYF. The CDR3 nucleotides read TGTGCCAGCAGACCCCAAAGGCACTCTGGAAACACCATATATTTT.

In its sample, this clonotype was seen many times. The V and J genes are TRBV5-1 and TRBJ1-1; 7 nucleotides align to TRBD1. The CDR3 extends over 15 amino acids. V dropped 4 bases and J dropped 1; count of bases not matched to a gene: 7. Germline V gene data show CDR1 as SGHRS and CDR2 as YFSETQ. The DNA of the CDR3 is TGCGCCAGCAGCCCAGGAGACAGGGCGAACACTGAAGCTTTCTTT. It translates to CASSPGDRANTEAFF.

This clonotype has a count of ten or more. This chain connects TRBV5-1 to TRBJ1-4; possibly TRBD1 for D (5 bases). V was cut by 7 bases and J by 7 bases, with 17 bases left in between. This CDR3 region has 14 residues. Germline values: CDR1 SGHRS, CDR2 YFSETQ. CDR3 sequence (DNA): TGCGCCAGCTCCCCCGGCGGGGCGGTTGAAAAACTGTTTTTT. It translates to CASSPGGAVEKLFF.

This clonotype was counted many times. This chain connects TRBV28 to TRBJ2-2; a weak D match, TRBD1 (6 bases). Trimming shortened V by 5 bases and J by 7 bases, and 14 bases separated the two germline ends. Germline V gene lookup returns CDR1 MDHEN and CDR2 SYDVKM. The CDR3 has 14 residues. CDR3 amino acids: CASSLTGLSGELFF. The CDR3 bases are TGTGCCAGCAGTCTCACAGGGTTGAGCGGGGAGCTGTTTTTT. Based on the CDR3 plus reference TRBV28 and TRBJ2-2, the full variable domain is DVKVTQSSRYLVKRTGEKVFLECVQDMDHENMFWYRQDPGLGLRLIYFSYDVKMKEKGDIPEGYSVSREKKERFSLILESASTNQTSMYLCASSLTGLSGELFFGEGSRLTVL.

There are a few counts of this clonotype. V gene TRBV5-1 combines with J gene TRBJ1-6; 9 nucleotides match TRBD1. The CDR3 spans 16 residues. V gave up 0 bases and J gave up 6 bases; unmatched junction bases: 4. The V gene's germline CDR1 is SGHRS and CDR2 YFSETQ. Here the CDR3 reads CASSLAQGQGNSPLHF. The CDR3 DNA follows: TGCGCCAGCAGCTTGGCCCAGGGACAGGGTAATTCACCCCTCCACTTT.

This clonotype was observed at least ten times. V usage is TRBV20-1 and J usage is TRBJ1-1, with D maybe TRBD1 (6 bases). The CDR3 extends over 14 amino acids. Germline V gene sequence: CDR1 DFQATT, CDR2 SNEGSKA (reference sequence). Trimming left V 2 bases short and J 3 bases short, with 13 bases between. In DNA, the CDR3 is TGCAGTGCTAGATGGGGGGGGCCCCACACTGAAGCTTTCTTT. Translating it yields CSARWGGPHTEAFF.

This clonotype was picked up many times. This chain connects TRBV4-1 to TRBJ2-7; 9 bases match TRBD1. V lost 4 bases and J lost 3; bases outside the gene matches: 4. Germline lookup yields CDR1 MGHRA and CDR2 YSYEKL. The CDR3 has 14 amino acids. The CDR3 is CASSPGQGGYEQYF. In DNA, the CDR3 is TGCGCCAGCAGCCCGGGACAGGGTGGCTACGAGCAGTACTTC.

This clonotype has a count of ten or more. This chain connects TRBV5-6 to TRBJ2-7, with D perhaps TRBD1 (5 bases). V lost 0 bases, J lost 3 bases, and 13 bases lay in between. Germline V gene sequence: CDR1 SGHDT, CDR2 YYEEEE. CDR3 length equals 15 residues. Here the CDR3 DNA reads TGTGCCAGCAGCTTGGAAGGGGTGGTCCTCTACGAGCAGTACTTC. This sequence encodes CASSLEGVVLYEQYF. Full variable domain (rest looked up from reference TRBV5-6 and TRBJ2-7): DAGVTQSPTHLIKTRGQQVTLRCSPKSGHDTVSWYQQALGQGPQFIFQYYEEEERQRGNFPDRFSGHQFPNYSSELNVNALLLGDSALYLCASSLEGVVLYEQYFGPGTRLTVT.

This clonotype was detected ten times or more. The DNA of the CDR3 is TGTGCCAGTAGCGCGGGACAGTATAGCAATCAGCCCCAGCATTTT. Its protein product is CASSAGQYSNQPQHF. The chain uses TRBV19 and TRBJ1-5, with TRBD1 matching over 7 bases. The CDR3 runs 15 residues. The J segment lost 0 bases and the V segment lost 6 bases, leaving 5 bases of the junction unmatched. Germline assignment: CDR1 LNHDA and CDR2 SQIVND (reference sequence).

This clonotype was detected many times. V is TRBV4-2 and J is TRBJ1-5, with TRBD1 matching over 8 bases. The CDR3 is 15 residues long. Per germline, CDR1 LGHNA and CDR2 YNFKEQ. Germline trimming cut 3 bases from V and 5 bases from J; bases unmatched to any gene: 6. CDR3 bases: TGTGCCAGCAGCCAGGATGACAGGGGTGATCAGCCCCAGCATTTT. Translating it yields CASSQDDRGDQPQHF.

This clonotype was seen more than once but under ten times. The genes are TRBV5-4 and TRBJ1-1, with D hard to call. Per the germline V gene, CDR1 is SGHNT and CDR2 is YYREEE (reference sequence). Trimming cost V 1 base and J 5 bases, with 12 bases left between them. The CDR3 is 14 residues long. CDR3 sequence (DNA): TGTGCCAGCAGCTTGTTAACGTCAGTAACTGAAGCTTTCTTT. Its translation: CASSLLTSVTEAFF.

The chain recombines TRBV7-9 with TRBJ1-4; a possible D gene is TRBD1 (6 bases). Deletions cut 2 bases from V and 7 bases from J, with 14 bases between. In germline, CDR1 is SEHNR, CDR2 FQNEAQ (reference sequence). CDR3 length: 15 residues. The CDR3 loop is CASSLRAGGGEKLFF. The CDR3 DNA reads TGTGCCAGCAGCTTACGGGCCGGGGGCGGTGAAAAACTGTTTTTT.

In this sample, this clonotype turned up many times. V gene TRBV27 combines with J gene TRBJ2-4; 7 bases are a match to TRBD2. Germline trimming cut 5 bases from V and 0 bases from J; bases unmatched to any gene: 7. The CDR3 covers 16 residues. Germline loops: CDR1 MNHEY, CDR2 SMNVEV (reference sequence). The CDR3, as DNA: TGTGCCAGCAGTGCTTCTAGCGGCAAAGCCAAAAACATTCAGTACTTC. This sequence encodes CASSASSGKAKNIQYF.

This clonotype has a single count. A much larger clone lies a single base off, so this may be a read error. The chain uses TRBV7-2 and TRBJ2-3; possible D gene TRBD2, 5 bases. CDR3 length equals 13 residues. Germline CDR1 and CDR2: SGHTA and FQGNSA. The V end was cut by 1 base, the J end by 11 bases, with 13 bases between. CDR3 bases: TGTGCCAGCAGCTTAGACCTAGCCTCCCTGCAGTATTTT. Protein product: CASSLDLASLQYF.

The CDR3 region has the DNA TGTGCCAGCAGCCAAGAGGACTGGTCGTCGAGGGCCGGGGAGCTGTTTTTT. Translated, it gives CASSQEDWSSRAGELFF. The rearrangement uses TRBV3-1 and TRBJ2-2; D perhaps matches TRBD2 (5 bases). Looked up from germline, CDR1 is LGHDT and CDR2 is YNNKEL (reference sequence). The germline V and J ends were trimmed by 0 bases and 6 bases, with 17 bases remaining between them. The CDR3 covers 17 residues.

This clonotype occurred many times. This rearrangement joins TRBV7-9 to TRBJ2-2, with D perhaps TRBD1 or TRBD2 (7 bases each). In germline, CDR1 is SEHNR, CDR2 FQNEAQ (reference sequence). Between the trimmed V and J ends, which lost 6 bases and 4 bases, there was a span of 15 bases. The length of the CDR3 is 15 residues. The CDR3 reads CASSPTGEGTGELFF. CDR3 coding DNA: TGTGCCAGCAGTCCTACAGGGGAGGGCACCGGGGAGCTGTTTTTT.

This chain links TRBV6-2 or TRBV6-3 with TRBJ1-5; 10 bases match TRBD1. J gave up 6 bases and V 0 bases, and 5 bases lay outside the gene matches. The CDR3 spans 16 residues. Germline V gene data show CDR1 as MNHEY and CDR2 as SVGEGT. CDR3 sequence: CASSYSTGGRGQPQHF. In DNA form, the CDR3 reads TGTGCCAGCAGTTACTCGACAGGGGGCCGTGGTCAGCCCCAGCATTTT.

This clonotype was picked up a small number of times. The V call is TRBV7-2, the J call TRBJ2-3; no firm D call. V was pared by 1 base and J by 3 bases, with 11 bases between. The germline V gene has CDR1 SGHTA and CDR2 FQGNSA. This CDR3 is 15 amino acids long. The CDR3 DNA is TGTGCCAGCAGCTTAGGTCGCCCCCGTACAGATACGCAGTATTTT. Translated: CASSLGRPRTDTQYF.

This clonotype was seen many times. V usage is TRBV27 and J usage is TRBJ2-3, with no clear D. In germline, CDR1 is MNHEY, CDR2 SMNVEV (reference sequence). The CDR3 consists of 14 residues. V lost 2 bases and J 0 bases, leaving 6 bases between the germline ends. The CDR3 region is CASSLQSSTDTQYF. The DNA of the CDR3 is TGTGCCAGCAGTTTACAGTCTAGCACAGATACGCAGTATTTT.

Points on this clonotype: The CDR3 does not close with the conserved phenylalanine or tryptophan, likely indicating a read error. The genes are TRBV12-3 or TRBV12-4 and TRBJ2-7, with a weak D call TRBD2 (5 bases). This CDR3 spans 12 amino acids. Trimming took 6 bases from V and 3 from J, leaving 9 bases between them. This chain's CDR3 is CASSRGFYEQYL. The CDR3 DNA reads TGTGCCAGCAGCCGGGGATTCTACGAGCAGTACCTC.

This clonotype has a handful of counts. The rearrangement uses TRBV11-2 and TRBJ2-1; D gene ambiguous. Trimming removed 0 bases at V and 7 bases at J, with 7 bases between. Germline values: CDR1 SGHAT, CDR2 FQNNGV. This CDR3 is built from 13 residues. CDR3 residues: CASSLEGRNEQFF. The CDR3 DNA is TGTGCCAGCAGCTTAGAGGGCCGGAATGAGCAGTTCTTC.